One and the same sample provided the 20 T cell receptor beta chains below, sequenced in a study of OX40 agonist ivuxolimab in advanced cancers. Produced via immunoSEQ multiplex PCR; TCRdb's table is partial and in-frame only. Of tens of thousands of clones in the sample, under 95% were seen once. Sequencing was performed on CD4+ or CD8+ T cells sorted from blood, taken in a trial of the OX40 agonist ivuxolimab. All receptors come from an adult with an advanced solid tumor such as melanoma, head and neck, liver or kidney cancer.

This chain connects TRBV2 to TRBJ1-1; no firm D call. This CDR3 spans 17 amino acids. Trimming shortened V by 0 bases and J by 0 bases, and 14 bases separated the two germline ends. Germline CDR1 and CDR2: SNHLY and FYNNEI. The CDR3 bases are TGTGCCAGCAGTGAAGCGCTTAGTCCCAGGATGAACACTGAAGCTTTCTTT. The encoded protein is CASSEALSPRMNTEAFF.

This rearrangement joins TRBV5-4 to TRBJ1-4, with TRBD1 matching 7 bases. V gave up 6 bases and J gave up 6 bases; unmatched junction bases: 11. CDR3 size: 15 residues. CDR1 is SGHNT, CDR2 YYREEE, per germline (reference sequence). CDR3 coding DNA: TGTGCCAGCAAAACTGAAGGGGGCTCGGATGAAAAACTGTTTTTT. Translated, it gives CASKTEGGSDEKLFF. The full variable domain, its missing parts supplied by reference TRBV5-4 and TRBJ1-4, is ETGVTQSPTHLIKTRGQQVTLRCSSQSGHNTVSWYQQALGQGPQFIFQYYREEENGRGNFPPRFSGLQFPNYSSELNVNALELDDSALYLCASKTEGGSDEKLFFGSGTQLSVL.

The chain joins TRBV6-5 to TRBJ1-1; the D is unclear. The CDR3 totals 13 residues. Looked up from germline, CDR1 is MNHEY and CDR2 is SVGAGI. V was pared by 7 bases and J by 4 bases, with 13 bases between. CDR3 amino acids: CASNPVGGTEAFF. As DNA, the CDR3 is TGTGCCAGCAACCCTGTAGGAGGCACTGAAGCTTTCTTT.

Details on this clone: Other DNA sequences within the sample encode an identical CDR3. The chain combines TRBV11-2 with TRBJ2-7; D gene ambiguous. V was cut by 1 base and J by 2 bases, with 6 bases left in between. The CDR3 runs 13 residues. The germline V gene has CDR1 SGHAT and CDR2 FQNNGV. The DNA of the CDR3 is TGTGCCAGCAGCTTAGGACTCACCTACGAGCAGTACTTC. Its translation is CASSLGLTYEQYF.

The table lists this clone with a few counts. The chain carries TRBV6-5 and TRBJ1-2, with a possible D match to TRBD1 (6 bases). The V gene's germline CDR1 is MNHEY and CDR2 SVGAGI. V was trimmed by 5 bases and J by 4 bases, leaving 8 bases between them. This CDR3 comprises 12 residues. CDR3 sequence: CASSQGFYGYTF. CDR3 sequence (DNA): TGTGCCAGCAGTCAGGGGTTCTATGGCTACACCTTC.

The chain couples TRBV5-1 to TRBJ2-7; TRBD2 might be the D (6 bases). V was shortened by 1 base and J by 2 bases, with 7 bases between the two germline ends. The CDR3 consists of 13 residues. Per germline, CDR1 SGHRS and CDR2 YFSETQ. The CDR3 reads CASSLLAPYEQYF. The CDR3 DNA is TGCGCCAGCAGCTTGCTAGCGCCCTACGAGCAGTACTTC.

This chain links TRBV28 with TRBJ2-1, with D maybe TRBD1 (6 bases). CDR3 length equals 17 residues. The V gene lost 7 bases and the J gene lost 0 bases, with 19 bases spanning the gap. The germline CDR1 and CDR2 sequences are MDHEN and SYDVKM. CDR3 region: CASTRPGTKSSYNEQFF. In DNA, the CDR3 is TGTGCCAGCACCCGTCCCGGGACAAAGAGCTCCTACAATGAGCAGTTCTTC.

This chain links TRBV28 with TRBJ2-1; 9 bases are shared with TRBD2. Germline-derived CDR1 and CDR2 are MDHEN and SYDVKM. With 11 bases clipped from V and 7 bases from J, the junction kept 9 bases outside the gene matches. CDR3 length: 13 residues. CDR3 nucleotide sequence: TGTGCCTCGTTAGCGGGAGAGTTAAATGAGCAGTTCTTC. It yields the protein CASLAGELNEQFF.

The chain uses TRBV5-1 and TRBJ2-7; D possibly corresponds to TRBD1 (5 bases). Germline CDR1 is SGHRS and CDR2 is YFSETQ. V gave up 0 bases and J gave up 7 bases, with 11 bases separating them. The CDR3 is made up of 13 amino acids. The CDR3 coding sequence is TGCGCCAGCAGCTTGGGGGGCATAGGGGAGCAGTACTTC. It translates to CASSLGGIGEQYF.

In its sample, this clone was seen once. The genes are TRBV18 and TRBJ2-3, with 9 bases fitting TRBD1. This CDR3 region has 16 residues. CDR1 and CDR2 (germline): KGHSH, LQKENI. After removal of 4 bases from V and 5 bases from J, the junction contained 10 bases not matched to a gene. This CDR3 is CASSRIPWTGEDTQYF. In DNA form, the CDR3 reads TGTGCCAGCTCACGCATTCCATGGACAGGGGAAGATACGCAGTATTTT.

This chain links TRBV5-4 with TRBJ2-7; possibly TRBD1 or TRBD2 for D (5 bases each). Trimming cost V 4 bases and J 2 bases, with 13 bases left between them. This CDR3 region has 14 residues. Germline assignment: CDR1 SGHNT and CDR2 YYREEE (reference sequence). Here the CDR3 DNA reads TGTGCCAGCAGCCCACGGGGCAAGCCCTACGAGCAGTACTTC. Amino acid sequence: CASSPRGKPYEQYF.

The sample holds a few counts of this clone. The chain carries TRBV14 and TRBJ1-1; a weak D match, TRBD1 (6 bases). The CDR3 consists of 17 residues. Germline V gene sequence: CDR1 SGHDN, CDR2 FVKESK. V gave up 0 bases and J gave up 0 bases, with 14 bases separating them. The CDR3 here is CASSQESRQAVNTEAFF. In nucleotides, the CDR3 is TGTGCCAGCAGCCAAGAATCCCGACAGGCTGTGAACACTGAAGCTTTCTTT. Full variable domain (missing parts from reference TRBV14 and TRBJ1-1): EAGVTQFPSHSVIEKGQTVTLRCDPISGHDNLYWYRRVMGKEIKFLLHFVKESKQDESGMPNNRFLAERTGGTYSTLKVQPAELEDSGVYFCASSQESRQAVNTEAFFGQGTRLTVV.

The V and J genes are TRBV6-5 and TRBJ1-1, with a possible D match to TRBD1 (5 bases). The V and J ends lost 6 bases and 4 bases respectively, with 18 bases between them. This CDR3 is 15 amino acids long. Germline-derived CDR1 and CDR2 are MNHEY and SVGAGI. CDR3 residues: CASSLAGALGTEAFF. The CDR3 coding sequence is TGTGCCAGCAGCTTAGCCGGGGCCCTAGGCACTGAAGCTTTCTTT.

The rearrangement uses TRBV4-2 and TRBJ1-5; D is undetermined. V gave up 1 base and J gave up 0 bases, with 10 bases separating them. The CDR3 covers 16 residues. The germline V gene has CDR1 LGHNA and CDR2 YNFKEQ. The chain's CDR3 is CASSQVEDYSNQPQHF. The CDR3 bases are TGTGCCAGCAGCCAAGTGGAGGATTATAGCAATCAGCCCCAGCATTTT.

The chain recombines TRBV28 with TRBJ2-7, with D maybe TRBD2 (5 bases). CDR1 is MDHEN, CDR2 SYDVKM, per germline. Between the trimmed V and J ends, which lost 1 base and 3 bases, there was a span of 16 bases. The CDR3 loop spans 16 amino acids. CDR3 protein: CASSLSPGVLGYEQYF. The CDR3 coding sequence is TGTGCCAGCAGTTTATCCCCCGGGGTACTCGGCTACGAGCAGTACTTC.

The chain carries TRBV25-1 and TRBJ1-4; D gene unclear. V was shortened by 6 bases and J by 7 bases, with 6 bases between the two germline ends. CDR1 is MGHDK and CDR2 is SYGVNS in the germline V gene. This CDR3 is built from 11 residues. This CDR3 is CASSWGEKLFF. The CDR3 bases are TGTGCCAGCAGCTGGGGTGAAAAACTGTTTTTT. Together with reference TRBV25-1 and TRBJ1-4, the CDR3 gives the full variable domain: EADIYQTPRYLVIGTGKKITLECSQTMGHDKMYWYQQDPGMELHLIHYSYGVNSTEKGDLSSESTVSRIRTEHFPLTLESARPSHTSQYLCASSWGEKLFFGSGTQLSVL.

The chain uses TRBV4-1 and TRBJ2-7, with TRBD1 matching over 7 bases. Germline CDR1 MGHRA, CDR2 YSYEKL. V shed 3 bases and J 4 bases; nucleotides not matched to a gene: 9. CDR3 length: 15 amino acids. CDR3 DNA: TGCGCCAGCAGCCAGCAGGAGACAGGGCGATACGAGCAGTACTTC. Amino acids: CASSQQETGRYEQYF.

The chain carries TRBV4-2 and TRBJ2-7; maybe TRBD2 (7 bases). The CDR3 is 15 residues long. Germline CDR1 is LGHNA and CDR2 is YNFKEQ. With 0 bases removed from V and 2 bases from J, the gap between germline ends came to 11 bases. CDR3 region: CASSQEAGAAYEQYF. The CDR3 coding sequence is TGTGCCAGCAGCCAAGAGGCGGGGGCCGCCTACGAGCAGTACTTC.

The chain has TRBV4-2 and TRBJ2-1, with 9 positions matching TRBD2. V was clipped by 6 bases and J by 7 bases; unmatched bases: 10. The germline CDR1 and CDR2 sequences are LGHNA and YNFKEQ. The CDR3 is made up of 15 amino acids. The CDR3 region is CASSRPLAGPNEQFF. Written as DNA, the CDR3 is TGTGCCAGCAGTCGTCCCCTAGCGGGACCTAATGAGCAGTTCTTC.

V gene TRBV19 combines with J gene TRBJ2-7, with 8 bases that match TRBD1. This CDR3 is built from 16 residues. Germline V gene lookup returns CDR1 LNHDA and CDR2 SQIVND (reference sequence). V dropped 5 bases and J dropped 1; count of bases not matched to a gene: 10. CDR3: CASSGVKGQGSYEQYF. CDR3 sequence (DNA): TGTGCCAGTAGTGGGGTTAAAGGACAGGGTTCCTACGAGCAGTACTTC.